This T cell receptor (beta chain) was captured in a study of beta chain features in type 1 diabetes. Details on this clone: The same CDR3 arises from other DNA sequences in this sample as well.

Markers CD45RO/CCR7/CD25/CD127/CD95/CD27 served to sort CD4+ naive, central memory, regulatory and stem cell-like memory cells. The isolated RNA, all of it, was reverse transcribed, so expressed TCRB transcripts were what got sequenced. Measured with immunoSEQ multiplex PCR; TCRdb has only the in-frame clones, and not every one. The sample consists of about 410,000 clones, around 13% of them appearing once. The CDR3 spans 13 residues. V was cut by 5 bases and J by 8 bases, with 13 bases left in between. Per the germline V gene, CDR1 is SGHTA and CDR2 is FQGNSA. The source of this sequence is a man younger than 45 in good health. The sample comprised naive CD4+ T cells from blood. This chain uses TRBV7-2 with TRBJ2-4; perhaps TRBD1 as D (5 bases). The CDR3 DNA sequence: TGTGCCAGCAGCCTAGGGGCTGGGGACATTCAGTACTTC. It codes for CASSLGAGDIQYF.